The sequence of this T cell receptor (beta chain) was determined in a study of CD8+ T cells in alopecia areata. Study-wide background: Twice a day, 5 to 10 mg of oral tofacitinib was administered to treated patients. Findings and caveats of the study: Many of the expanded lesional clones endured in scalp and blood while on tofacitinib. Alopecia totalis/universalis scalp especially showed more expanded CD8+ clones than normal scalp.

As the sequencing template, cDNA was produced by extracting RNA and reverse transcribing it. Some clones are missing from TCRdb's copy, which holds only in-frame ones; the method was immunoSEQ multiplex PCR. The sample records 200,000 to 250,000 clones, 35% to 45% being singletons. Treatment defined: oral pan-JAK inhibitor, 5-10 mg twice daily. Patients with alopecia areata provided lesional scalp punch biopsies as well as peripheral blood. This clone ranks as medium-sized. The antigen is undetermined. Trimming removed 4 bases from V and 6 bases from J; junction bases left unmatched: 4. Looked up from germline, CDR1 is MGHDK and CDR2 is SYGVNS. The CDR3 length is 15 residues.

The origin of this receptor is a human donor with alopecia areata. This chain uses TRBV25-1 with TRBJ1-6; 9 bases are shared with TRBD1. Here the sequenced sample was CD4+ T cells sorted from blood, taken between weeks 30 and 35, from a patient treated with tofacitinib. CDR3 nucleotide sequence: TGTGCCAGCAGTGGATCACAGGGGGCTAATTCACCCCTCCACTTT. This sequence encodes CASSGSQGANSPLHF.